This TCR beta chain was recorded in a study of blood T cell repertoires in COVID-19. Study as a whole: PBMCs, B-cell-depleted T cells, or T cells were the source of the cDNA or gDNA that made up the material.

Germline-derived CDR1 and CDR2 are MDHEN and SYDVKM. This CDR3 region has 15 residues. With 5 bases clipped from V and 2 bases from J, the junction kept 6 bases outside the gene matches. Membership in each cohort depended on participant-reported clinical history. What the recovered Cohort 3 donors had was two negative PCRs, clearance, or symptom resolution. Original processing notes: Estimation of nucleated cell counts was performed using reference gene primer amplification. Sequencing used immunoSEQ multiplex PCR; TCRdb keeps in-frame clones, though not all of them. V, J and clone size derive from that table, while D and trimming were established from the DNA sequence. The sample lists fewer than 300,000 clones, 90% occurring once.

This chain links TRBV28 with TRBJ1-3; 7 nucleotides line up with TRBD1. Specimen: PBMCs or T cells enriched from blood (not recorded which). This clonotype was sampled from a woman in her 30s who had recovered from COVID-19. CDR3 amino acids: CASSLDRTAGNTIYF. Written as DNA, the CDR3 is TGTGCCAGCAGTCTGGACAGGACGGCTGGAAACACCATATATTTT.